Shown below are 21 T cell receptor beta chains from a single sample sequenced in a study of Ad26.COV2.S vaccination and SARS-CoV-2 variants. This table comes from immunoSEQ multiplex PCR, and its TCRdb copy is limited to in-frame clones, with some not included. This repertoire shows about 180,000 clones, around nine tenths found once; its top ten account for roughly 6%. Sequencing was performed on peripheral blood, taken after recovery from COVID-19. The source is a human donor who had recovered from COVID-19.

V gene TRBV18 combines with J gene TRBJ1-5; D gene ambiguous. The CDR3 extends over 15 amino acids. The V end was cut by 2 bases, the J end by 3 bases, with 11 bases between. Germline CDR1 reads KGHSH; CDR2 reads LQKENI. The CDR3 region is CASSPSAQPNQPQHF. Written as DNA, the CDR3 is TGTGCCAGCTCACCATCGGCACAGCCCAATCAGCCCCAGCATTTT.

A single count supports this clone. The chain couples TRBV24-1 to TRBJ1-5; D remains unclear. Trimming removed 4 bases from V and 5 bases from J, with 11 bases in between. There are 14 residues in the CDR3. Per germline, CDR1 KGHDR and CDR2 SFDVKD. In nucleotides, the CDR3 is TGTGCCACCAGTGACTCCCGACTGGATCAGCCCCAGCATTTT. As protein: CATSDSRLDQPQHF.

The chain carries TRBV11-3 and TRBJ2-3, with D uncertain. The CDR3 is 12 residues long. The germline V gene has CDR1 SGHNT and CDR2 YENEEA. The V and J ends lost 3 bases and 4 bases respectively, with 5 bases between them. The CDR3 sequence: CASSFRADTQYF. CDR3 DNA: TGTGCCAGCAGCTTTCGGGCAGATACGCAGTATTTT.

V is TRBV15 and J is TRBJ2-1; D gene unclear. This CDR3 comprises 15 residues. Germline V CDR1 and CDR2: LNHNV, YYDKDF (reference sequence). Between the trimmed V and J ends, which lost 8 bases and 0 bases, there was a span of 14 bases. The CDR3 DNA reads as TGTGCCACCGCCACCGACCTAGGCTCCTACAATGAGCAGTTCTTC. Amino acids: CATATDLGSYNEQFF.

The chain recombines TRBV4-1 with TRBJ2-5; 8 bases match TRBD2. The junction had 10 bases not matched to a gene; V was cut back by 1 base and J by 9 bases. Germline V CDR1 and CDR2: MGHRA, YSYEKL. The length of the CDR3 is 15 residues. CDR3 sequence reads: CASSQVAGGPSAQYF. The DNA for the CDR3 is TGCGCCAGCAGCCAAGTGGCGGGGGGCCCCTCGGCCCAGTACTTC.

The chain uses TRBV7-2 and TRBJ2-5; 7 bases align to TRBD2. The CDR3 covers 13 residues. V was pared by 7 bases and J by 4 bases, with 6 bases of the junction left unmatched. Germline V gene sequence: CDR1 SGHTA, CDR2 FQGNSA. CDR3 sequence: CASTGGGGETQYF. DNA for the CDR3: TGTGCCAGCACCGGTGGGGGGGGAGAGACCCAGTACTTC.

The V gene is TRBV27, the J gene TRBJ1-2; 9 bases are shared with TRBD1. Per the germline V gene, CDR1 is MNHEY and CDR2 is SMNVEV (reference sequence). The length of the CDR3 is 13 residues. Trimming cost V 8 bases and J 7 bases; bases outside gene matches: 8. Here the CDR3 reads CASAPGQGSGYTF. CDR3 in DNA: TGTGCCAGCGCCCCGGGACAGGGATCTGGCTACACCTTC.

The gene calls are TRBV28 and TRBJ1-1; D is unclear. The CDR3 covers 13 residues. Deletions cut 5 bases from V and 0 bases from J, with 7 bases between. Germline CDR1 MDHEN, CDR2 SYDVKM. CDR3 sequence reads: CASSLTLNTEAFF. Here the CDR3 DNA reads TGTGCCAGCAGTCTTACACTGAACACTGAAGCTTTCTTT.

J is TRBJ2-2 and V is TRBV24-1, with 7 bases that match TRBD2. Germline V gene sequence: CDR1 KGHDR, CDR2 SFDVKD. This CDR3 spans 16 amino acids. Losses at the gene ends were 1 base for V and 1 base for J; bases not matched to a gene: 2. This CDR3 reads CATSDLASGNTGELFF. DNA of the CDR3: TGTGCCACCAGTGATTTAGCTAGCGGGAACACCGGGGAGCTGTTTTTT.

The chain has TRBV20-1 and TRBJ2-2, with 7 bases that match TRBD1. V shed 3 bases, J shed 0 bases, and the junction held 4 bases outside the gene matches. Germline V gene lookup returns CDR1 DFQATT and CDR2 SNEGSKA (reference sequence). This CDR3 has 15 amino acids. The CDR3 coding sequence is TGCAGTGCTAGTTACGGGACAGCGAACACCGGGGAGCTGTTTTTT. Its translation is CSASYGTANTGELFF.

The genes are TRBV7-9 and TRBJ1-3; D unresolved. The CDR3 sequence is 16 residues long. CDR1 and CDR2 from the germline V gene are SEHNR and FQNEAQ (reference sequence). Trimming took 1 base from V and 4 from J, leaving 14 bases between them. The CDR3 bases are TGTGCCAGCAGCTTAGATTATAGTTACCCAGGAAACACCATATATTTT. Translated: CASSLDYSYPGNTIYF. The full variable domain, with the rest looked up from reference TRBV7-9 and TRBJ1-3, is DTGVSQNPRHKITKRGQNVTFRCDPISEHNRLYWYRQTLGQGPEFLTYFQNEAQLEKSRLLSDRFSAERPKGSFSTLEIQRTEQGDSAMYLCASSLDYSYPGNTIYFGEGSWLTVV.

The CDR3 DNA reads TGTGCCAGCAGTTTGACAGTGACCGGAAACACCATATATTTT. Amino acid sequence: CASSLTVTGNTIYF. The rearrangement links TRBV28 to TRBJ1-3, with a possible D match to TRBD1 (5 bases). The CDR3 totals 14 residues. Germline V CDR1 and CDR2: MDHEN, SYDVKM. V lost 3 bases to trimming and J lost 4 bases, with 10 bases between them.

V gene TRBV2 combines with J gene TRBJ1-4; D uncertain. The length of the CDR3 is 13 residues. CDR1 SNHLY and CDR2 FYNNEI come from the germline V gene. V lost 7 bases to trimming and J lost 7 bases, with 13 bases between them. The CDR3 nucleotides are TGTGCCAGCACCCAAGGCTTCACTGAAAAACTGTTTTTT. Translating it yields CASTQGFTEKLFF.

The V call is TRBV9, the J call TRBJ2-3, with 9 bases lining up with TRBD2. CDR1 SGDLS and CDR2 YYNGEE come from the germline V gene. The V segment lost 5 bases and the J segment 3 bases; nucleotides outside the gene matches: 10. This CDR3 comprises 16 residues. The DNA of the CDR3 is TGTGCCAGCAGTCGAGTTAGCGGGAGTAGTACAGATACGCAGTATTTT. Amino acid sequence: CASSRVSGSSTDTQYF. The whole variable domain, filled in from reference TRBV9 and TRBJ2-3, reads DSGVTQTPKHLITATGQRVTLRCSPRSGDLSVYWYQQSLDQGLQFLIQYYNGEERAKGNILERFSAQQFPDLHSELNLSSLELGDSALYFCASSRVSGSSTDTQYFGPGTRLTVL.

The chain has TRBV10-2 and TRBJ2-7; 14 positions match TRBD2. The CDR3 has 15 amino acids. Unmatched junction bases numbered 0, after V lost 0 bases and J lost 5 bases. Germline CDR1 and CDR2: WSHSY and SAAADI. The CDR3 spells CASSESTSGRDEQYF. The CDR3 region has the DNA TGCGCCAGCAGTGAGTCGACTAGCGGGAGGGACGAGCAGTACTTC.

This clone was seen just once. This chain uses TRBV2 with TRBJ2-5; no clear D gene. This CDR3 has 16 residues. CDR1 and CDR2 from the germline V gene are SNHLY and FYNNEI. V shed 4 bases and J shed 5 bases, with 20 bases lying between them. Here the CDR3 reads CASSVESSIIFETQYF. The CDR3 nucleotides are TGTGCCAGCAGTGTCGAATCGAGCATAATATTTGAGACCCAGTACTTC.

The genes are TRBV7-9 and TRBJ2-3; TRBD2 might be the D (5 bases). The V end was cut by 1 base, the J end by 4 bases, with 18 bases between. There are 17 residues in the CDR3. Germline loops: CDR1 SEHNR, CDR2 FQNEAQ (reference sequence). Written as DNA, the CDR3 is TGTGCCAGCAGCTTAGTTTCGGGGTTTCCGAGAGCAGATACGCAGTATTTT. This sequence encodes CASSLVSGFPRADTQYF.

The CDR3 reads CASSLVRPPGDEQFF. CDR3 in DNA: TGTGCCAGCAGCTTAGTACGGCCGCCGGGCGATGAGCAGTTCTTC. This chain uses TRBV7-2 with TRBJ2-1; D is uncertain. Trimming stripped 1 base from V and 8 bases from J, with 15 bases between. The germline gives CDR1 SGHTA, CDR2 FQGNSA. This CDR3 comprises 15 residues.

Here the CDR3 reads CASSLRAAPGYYGYTF. The CDR3 nucleotides are TGTGCCAGCAGTTTACGGGCAGCTCCGGGGTATTATGGCTACACCTTC. The J gene is TRBJ1-2, the V gene TRBV28, with no clear D. CDR3 length: 16 amino acids. The germline V and J ends were trimmed by 2 bases and 5 bases, with 18 bases remaining between them. Germline assignment: CDR1 MDHEN and CDR2 SYDVKM.

The rearrangement links TRBV10-3 to TRBJ2-1; 7 positions match TRBD1. The germline gives CDR1 ENHRY, CDR2 SYGVKD. The trim removed 2 bases at V and 9 bases at J, leaving 4 bases unmatched. The CDR3 loop spans 13 amino acids. DNA for the CDR3: TGTGCCATCAGTGAGCCAGGGGGTCTTGAGCAGTTCTTC. It codes for CAISEPGGLEQFF.

The CDR3 nucleotides read TGTGCCAGTGGGACAGGGCTTAGCTCCTACGAGCAGTACTTC. It is translated as CASGTGLSSYEQYF. The chain uses TRBV19 and TRBJ2-7; 9 nucleotides line up with TRBD1. J gave up 0 bases and V 8 bases, and 5 bases lay outside the gene matches. Germline V lookup: CDR1 LNHDA, CDR2 SQIVND (reference sequence). The CDR3 is made up of 14 amino acids.